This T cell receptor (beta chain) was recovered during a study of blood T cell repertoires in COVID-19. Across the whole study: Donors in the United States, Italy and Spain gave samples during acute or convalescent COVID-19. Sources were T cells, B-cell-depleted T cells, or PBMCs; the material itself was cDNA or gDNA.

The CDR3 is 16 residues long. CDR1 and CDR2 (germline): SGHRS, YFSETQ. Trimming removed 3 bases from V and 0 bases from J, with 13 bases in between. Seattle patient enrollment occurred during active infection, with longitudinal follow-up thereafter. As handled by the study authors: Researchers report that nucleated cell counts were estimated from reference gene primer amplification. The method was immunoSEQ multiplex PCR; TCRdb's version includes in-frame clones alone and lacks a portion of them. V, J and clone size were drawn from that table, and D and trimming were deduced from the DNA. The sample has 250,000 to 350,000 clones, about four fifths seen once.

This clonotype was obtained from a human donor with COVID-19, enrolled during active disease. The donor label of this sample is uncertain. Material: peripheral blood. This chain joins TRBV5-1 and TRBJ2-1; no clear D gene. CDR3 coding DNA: TGCGCCAGCAGCTACCTACTCCGAAGCTCCTACAATGAGCAGTTCTTC. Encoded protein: CASSYLLRSSYNEQFF.